This is a list of T cell receptor beta chains from one sample in a study of identical twins. TCRdb itself ran the 5' RACE reads through MiXCR, one entry per CDR3 protein. The sample holds 1.5 million to 2 million distinct CDR3 sequences, 32% seen once. The sequenced sample consisted of cord blood. All receptors come from a newborn girl in good health. The CDR3 runs from the conserved cysteine through the conserved F or W. D genes are given only for firm matches. Clone size is stated in some rows and not others, as once, few, many or a class when expanded.

j_call d_call v_call clone_size cdr3_aa cdr3_nt
TRBJ2-2 TRBD1 TRBV20-1 . CSARVRGNGELFF TGCAGTGCTAGAGTCAGGGGGAACGGGGAGCTGTTTTTT
TRBJ1-2 . TRBV20-1 many CSAPGYGYTF TGCAGTGCTCCGGGGTATGGCTACACCTTC
TRBJ1-1 . TRBV20-1 once CSAPRPGTEAFF TGCAGTGCCCCCCGACCGGGCACTGAAGCTTTCTTT
TRBJ1-4 . TRBV19 few CASSILTGATNEKLFF TGTGCCAGTAGTATCCTCACGGGAGCAACTAATGAAAAACTGTTTTTT
TRBJ2-7 TRBD2 TRBV20-1 few CSAPAGGLQMTYEQYF TGCAGTGCTCCAGCGGGGGGCCTCCAAATGACCTACGAGCAGTACTTC
TRBJ2-3 TRBD1 TRBV20-1 . CSARKTGGGTDTQYF TGCAGTGCACGTAAGACAGGGGGTGGCACAGATACGCAGTATTTT
TRBJ2-7 . TRBV6-1 few CASRQRDGIYEQYF TGTGCCAGCAGACAACGGGACGGGATCTACGAGCAGTACTTC
TRBJ2-3 TRBD2 TRBV12-3/TRBV12-4 . CASSLLPLLAARADTQYF TGTGCCAGCAGTTTACTCCCACTACTAGCGGCGAGAGCAGATACGCAGTATTTT
TRBJ2-1 . TRBV27 . CASKGNNEQFF TGTGCCAGCAAAGGGAACAATGAGCAGTTCTTC
TRBJ2-3 . TRBV2 few CASSEGFGGNTDTQYF TGTGCCAGCAGTGAAGGCTTCGGGGGTAACACAGATACGCAGTATTTT
TRBJ1-1 TRBD1 TRBV25-1 . CASSERGQGAEAFF TGTGCCAGCAGTGAACGGGGACAGGGGGCTGAAGCTTTCTTT
TRBJ2-3 . TRBV18 few CASSPNGIGTDTQYF TGTGCCAGCTCACCAAATGGTATCGGCACAGATACGCAGTATTTT
TRBJ2-7 . TRBV7-6 . CASSLETGTSYERYF TGTGCCAGCAGCTTAGAGACAGGAACTTCCTACGAGCGGTACTTC
TRBJ1-2 . TRBV4-1 . CASSPLRQAGYTF TGCGCCAGCAGCCCCCTACGGCAGGCTGGCTACACCTTC
TRBJ1-2 TRBD1 TRBV6-6 . CASRPDRGDGYTF TGTGCCAGCAGACCGGACAGGGGCGATGGCTACACCTTC
TRBJ1-2 TRBD1 TRBV6-2/TRBV6-3 few CASAKRRGDRGNHYAYTF TGTGCCAGCGCAAAACGGCGAGGGGACAGGGGTAATCACTATGCCTACACCTTC
TRBJ2-3 TRBD1 TRBV5-1 few CASSLAGQGIGDTQYF TGCGCCAGCAGCTTGGCGGGACAGGGGATTGGAGATACGCAGTATTTT
TRBJ2-2 . TRBV20-1 . CSARGGRFGELFF TGCAGTGCTAGAGGGGGCAGATTCGGGGAGCTGTTTTTT
TRBJ1-2 TRBD1 TRBV9 . CASSELTGGYGYTF TGTGCCAGCAGCGAACTGACAGGGGGCTATGGCTACACCTTC
TRBJ2-7 . TRBV29-1 . CSVEHPEGAGSYEQYF TGCAGCGTTGAGCATCCCGAAGGTGCAGGCTCCTACGAGCAGTACTTC
TRBJ2-5 . TRBV5-1 few CASSFQTVQETQYF TGCGCCAGCAGCTTCCAGACGGTTCAAGAGACCCAGTACTTC
TRBJ1-2 . TRBV4-1 . CASSQDPGVNYGYTF TGCGCCAGCAGCCAAGACCCAGGGGTGAACTATGGCTACACCTTC
TRBJ2-4 . TRBV7-2 . CASSIGREGEQYF TGTGCCAGCAGCATCGGACGGGAAGGAGAGCAGTACTTC
TRBJ1-2 TRBD1 TRBV2 few CASSENPGQGTYGYTF TGTGCCAGCAGTGAAAACCCTGGACAGGGAACCTATGGCTACACCTTC
TRBJ2-3 . TRBV21-1 . CASSGLAGTADTQYF TGTGCCAGCAGCGGATTAGCGGGCACAGCAGATACGCAGTATTTT
TRBJ2-5 . TRBV20-1 . CSATGSRKTQYF TGCAGTGCTACCGGGTCTAGGAAGACCCAGTACTTC
TRBJ2-7 . TRBV6-1 . CASVQTSRYEQYF TGTGCCAGCGTGCAGACTAGTCGCTACGAGCAGTACTTC
TRBJ1-1 . TRBV9 . CASNPPRRNTEAFF TGTGCCAGCAACCCCCCCAGGCGAAACACTGAAGCTTTCTTT
TRBJ2-3 TRBD2 TRBV5-1 . CASSILAGGLTDTQYF TGCGCCAGCAGCATACTAGCGGGGGGACTCACAGATACGCAGTATTTT
TRBJ1-3 . TRBV10-3 . CAISEPTVSGNTIYF TGTGCCATCAGTGAGCCGACGGTTTCTGGAAACACCATATATTTT
TRBJ2-7 . TRBV11-2 . CASSLAGASEQYF TGTGCCAGCAGCTTAGCCGGTGCCTCCGAGCAGTACTTC
TRBJ1-1 . TRBV20-1 few CSARRPGNPNTEAFF TGCAGTGCTAGGCGGCCGGGAAACCCGAACACTGAAGCTTTCTTT
TRBJ1-6 . TRBV27 . CASSLSRGNSPPHF TGTGCCAGCAGTCTGTCGAGGGGGAACTCACCCCCCCACTTT
TRBJ2-5 TRBD1 TRBV28 few CASSLSPDRGQETQYF TGTGCCAGCAGTTTATCGCCCGACAGGGGGCAAGAGACCCAGTACTTC
TRBJ1-1 . TRBV7-2 few CASSLTPRDTEAFF TGTGCCAGCAGCTTAACGCCCAGGGACACTGAAGCTTTCTTT
TRBJ2-7 TRBD1 TRBV5-1 . CASSNRDRGYYEQYF TGCGCCAGCAGCAACCGGGACAGGGGGTATTACGAGCAGTACTTC
TRBJ1-1 . TRBV20-1 . CSASPSGDTEAFF TGCAGTGCTAGCCCAAGCGGTGACACTGAAGCTTTCTTT
TRBJ2-1 . TRBV7-2 . CASSSRDSTDNEQFF TGTGCCAGCAGCTCACGGGACTCTACGGACAATGAGCAGTTCTTC
TRBJ1-1 . TRBV6-5 . CASSHLLGAQTEAFF TGTGCCAGCAGCCACCTTCTCGGGGCGCAAACTGAAGCTTTCTTT
TRBJ1-5 . TRBV20-1 few CSAAWRYQPQHF TGCAGTGCTGCATGGAGGTATCAGCCCCAGCATTTT
TRBJ2-3 TRBD2 TRBV9 . CASSPRGASGRTDTQYF TGTGCCAGCAGCCCTAGGGGTGCTAGCGGGAGGACAGATACGCAGTATTTT
TRBJ2-3 . TRBV28 . CASSLMREGADTQYF TGTGCCAGCAGTTTAATGAGAGAGGGGGCAGATACGCAGTATTTT
TRBJ2-5 . TRBV7-9 . CASSLVSANEQYF TGTGCCAGCAGCTTAGTATCAGCCAATGAGCAGTACTTC
TRBJ2-1 . TRBV3-1 . CASSQVPQGGLAGYNEQFF TGTGCCAGCAGCCAAGTGCCCCAAGGTGGACTGGCGGGCTACAATGAGCAGTTCTTC
TRBJ2-7 . TRBV5-1 . CASNSLNLGNEQYF TGCGCCAGCAACTCCCTCAATTTGGGCAACGAGCAGTACTTC